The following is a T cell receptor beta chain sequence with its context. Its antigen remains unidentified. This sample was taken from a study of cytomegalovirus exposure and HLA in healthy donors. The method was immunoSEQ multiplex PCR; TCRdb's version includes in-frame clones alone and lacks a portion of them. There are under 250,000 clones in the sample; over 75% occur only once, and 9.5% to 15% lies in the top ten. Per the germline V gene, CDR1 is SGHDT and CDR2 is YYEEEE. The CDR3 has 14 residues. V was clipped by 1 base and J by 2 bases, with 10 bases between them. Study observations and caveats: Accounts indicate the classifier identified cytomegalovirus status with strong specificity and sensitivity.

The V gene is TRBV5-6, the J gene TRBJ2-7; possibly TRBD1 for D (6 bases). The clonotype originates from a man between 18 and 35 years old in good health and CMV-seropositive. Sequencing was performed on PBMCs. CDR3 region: CASSLRYRAYEQYF. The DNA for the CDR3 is TGTGCCAGCAGCTTGCGATACAGGGCCTACGAGCAGTACTTC.